The clone carrying this T cell receptor beta chain was counted only a few times. The source of the sample is a study of early T cells in non-severe SARS-CoV-2 infection. Study at large: Bulk RNA taken from unsorted whole blood was sequenced, leaving chains unpaired.

TCRdb reprocessed the 5' RACE reads via MiXCR and lists one record per CDR3 protein. This sample yields about 80,000 distinct CDR3 sequences, of which roughly 5.3% are seen a single time; under 7.5% belongs to the top ten. CDR1 SGHTA and CDR2 FQGNSA come from the germline V gene. Trimming cost V 5 bases and J 7 bases, with 24 bases left between them. The CDR3 length is 16 residues. The sequence derives from an adult who was a healthcare worker with PCR-confirmed SARS-CoV-2 infection or an uninfected control (not recorded which). The sample was whole blood, taken at baseline. The V and J genes are TRBV7-2 and TRBJ2-7, with D tentatively TRBD2 (5 bases). The CDR3 spells CASSIEVGSPSREQYF. Written as DNA, the CDR3 is TGTGCCAGCAGCATCGAGGTGGGGAGTCCCTCTCGAGAGCAGTACTTC.